This entry describes one T cell receptor beta chain. No antigen is known for it. Per-base qualities were not stored, and no clone one base away is much larger. This sample was included in a study of cytomegalovirus exposure and HLA in healthy donors (dated by TCRdb to the late 2010s). With regard to the full study: An earlier analysis of several hundred of the donors reported more than 250 Gb of sequence data and 117 million unique TCR beta sequences from some 180 million T cells. Among the 398 genotyped donors, roughly 80% belonged to the genetic ancestry cluster associated with self-reported Caucasian donors. A handful of DR-DQ haplotypes were handled as single units for association and clustering because linkage in the cohort was strong. Besides the first cohort of 500 to 700 subjects, a separate validation cohort made up of over a hundred different subjects was used. Donor age, sex, ethnicity and CMV serostatus were compiled together with the repertoire data. Both class I and class II loci were covered by HLA typing, at four-digit resolution. All discovery cohort repertoires had been generated on a single sequencing platform. Typing coverage differed by locus: A, B, C, DRB1 and DQB1 were typed in roughly 620-630 donors, DQA1 in roughly 500, DPA1 in roughly 590, and DPB1 in roughly 450. Genome-wide SNP genotypes for about 55% of the roughly 670 donors were used in a later genetic analysis, which treated that subset as a discovery cohort. The study aimed to test whether signatures of past pathogen exposure could be identified by cataloging public T cell receptors. To decide whether each TCR beta V gene segment behaved as functional or pseudogenic, an earlier analysis of approximately 600 of the donors relied on high-throughput TCR beta sequencing. On average, around 230,000 unique TCR beta nucleotide sequences were sequenced per donor among a few hundred genotyped donors of the cohort, with roughly 19% of those sequences being non-productive. Rather than drawing on any new phenotypic data, the later analysis identified candidate immune exposures from TCR beta sequences and the way those sequences occurred across donors. About 320 gigabases of sequencing data and approximately 84 million unique TCR sequences were included in an early release covering 550 to 800 HLA-typed donors. In a later analysis, previously published TCR beta repertoires from about 640 donors were re-analyzed and high-resolution HLA genotyping was added so that TCR occurrence patterns could be studied. To predict cytomegalovirus infection status, the study brought together high-throughput TCR immunosequencing, statistical association of individual TCRs with disease status, and machine learning. The study used immunosequencing to profile the T cell repertoires of hundreds of subjects and linked those repertoires to cytomegalovirus serostatus.

Library preparation was by the immunoSEQ multiplex PCR assay. A mixture of 60 forward primers for TCR Vbeta segments and 13 reverse primers for TCR Jbeta segments was used in the multiplex PCR. The CDR3 region of rearranged TCR beta genes was amplified from genomic DNA with a multiplex PCR assay. The Illumina HiSeq System was used to sequence the amplified TCR beta libraries as 87-base-pair reads. Concerning the study's data processing: A later analysis counted tens of millions of unique TCR beta chains across the 700 or so repertoires, and around 9.9 million of these chains were shared by at least two donors. Raw reads were error-corrected and collapsed into unique sequences by a nearest-neighbor algorithm in which closely related sequences were merged to remove PCR and sequencing errors. V, D and J gene segments were assigned by aligning CDR3 sequences to IMGT reference sequences. For a sequence to be retained, a match of at least six nucleotides was required to both a V gene segment and a J gene segment. Rearrangements were classified as productive when the CDR3 lacked stop codons and remained in frame with V and J, and all other rearrangements were classified as non-productive. Following IMGT convention, CDR3 was defined as the stretch from the second conserved V-encoded cysteine up to the conserved J-encoded phenylalanine. In an earlier analysis of roughly 610 of the donors, sequences lacking an unambiguous match to a single V gene segment were excluded. In an earlier analysis of almost 600 of the donors, a V segment was called functional when productive rearrangements were above 56.7%, and segregating when the standard deviation between donors exceeded 5%. A statistical classification framework was built to diagnose cytomegalovirus status from the catalog of TCR beta chain sequences. V and J gene assignment, in a later analysis, came from comparing TCR nucleotide sequences with IMGT/GENE-DB human TR gene sequences. A later analysis assigned CDR3 sequences and most-parsimonious VDJ recombination scenarios with the TCRdist pipeline. In a later analysis, each TCR beta chain was defined by its CDR3 amino acid sequence together with its V-gene family, and reads lacking a unique V-gene family were excluded. To address suspected cross-contamination and a sequencing artifact, a later analysis removed 592 highly shared, low-generation-probability nucleotide sequences. A later analysis calculated a clonal expansion index for each public chain from normalized within-repertoire ranks of inferred template counts. A later analysis computed generation probabilities with a VDJ recombination model fitted to out-of-frame rearrangements, and checked the results against IGoR. Hypergeometric tests were used in a later analysis to score TCR-TCR, TCR-HLA and TCR-CMV co-occurrence, with a repertoire-size bias correction applied to the TCR pairs. In a later analysis, false discovery rates were estimated by permuting HLA or CMV assignments 20 times. In a later analysis, co-occurring TCRs were grouped using DBSCAN, with TCRdist sequence similarity added in when clustering inside HLA-allele-positive subsets. Co-occurrence clustering excluded repertoires with fewer than 30,000 or more than 120,000 public chains, plus five with anomalous nucleotide sharing. What TCRdb holds here is the immuneACCESS table cut down to in-frame rearrangements. Part of the clones is not present; checked against another copy, under half of the missing clones reflect an unresolved V gene, and the others are unexplained. The V and J calls and clone size come from that table; D and trimming were worked out from the DNA. For this sample there are 200,000 to 250,000 clones; around nine tenths appear just once. Roughly 0.99% of the sample goes to the ten largest clones.

In total, around 600 healthy bone marrow donors made up the cohort. All cohort members were sampled while nominally healthy, although unrecorded immune exposures were likely present. The donor was CMV seronegative and was included in the group of 352 seronegative cohort members. Every donor gave a peripheral blood sample, and the peripheral blood mononuclear cells from that sample were used for TCR beta sequencing. Genomic DNA extraction from the blood cell samples was performed with the Qiagen DNeasy Blood Extraction Kit. Broad study findings and their caveats: A later genetic analysis associated a missense DCLRE1C variant with V-gene and J-gene trimming of TCR beta chains, and an independent cohort replicated the association. Compared with equally common non-associated chains, HLA-associated TCR beta chains in a later analysis were more clonally expanded and had lower generation probabilities. When HLA alleles, especially DR and DQ, strongly co-occurred, TCR associations were difficult to assign to individual alleles. In an earlier analysis of 587 of the donors, most TCR beta V segments appeared in productive rearrangements about 87% or about 30% of the time, broadly matching IMGT annotations. In the study, about 150 TCR beta chains were listed as associated with cytomegalovirus. Most TCR sequences were observed very rarely across donors, whereas some public TCRs were present in many individuals. A later analysis reported that several top co-occurrence clusters appeared linked to parvovirus B19, influenza, CMV and Epstein-Barr virus. It was suggested by the authors that the approach could potentially be generalized to other disease states and immunological phenotypes. Presence/absence analyses assumed roughly uniform sequencing depth across donors, an assumption that may not hold. The classifier was reported to diagnose cytomegalovirus status with high specificity and sensitivity in both the original cohort and the validation cohort. Correlated functional status among segregating V segments might reflect linkage disequilibrium, but an unknown experimental factor could not be ruled out. Over 15 rarely observed V segments, including chromosome 9 orphons, were excluded from the earlier analysis of about 610 of the donors because counts were too low. The only immune exposure information available for the cohort was CMV serostatus. A cluster of highly shared sequence variants was judged likely to be a technical artifact of the sequencing pipeline. Some IMGT-functional V segments, including TRBV6-2 and TRBV6-3, could not be told apart with the 87-base-pair reads, so those segments were excluded. A few of the identified cytomegalovirus-associated TCR beta chains were confirmed in vitro to be specific for cytomegalovirus antigens. Because HLA typing was missing for some donors at each locus, association tests included only the typed subset. In a later analysis, most CMV-associated TCR beta chains were found to appear HLA-restricted, with HLA associations seemingly driven largely by CMV exposure. A further reported finding was that TCR beta sequences accurately predicted the HLA-A and HLA-B alleles for most subjects in the first cohort. Specific HLA alleles were associated with roughly 17,000 TCR beta sequences at a false discovery rate of 0.05 in a later analysis. The cohort was sequenced for TCR beta chains only, and without alpha or paired-chain data the features that could be detected were limited. A later analysis found that TCR association rates varied across HLA loci, with DRB1 alleles showing the most associated TCRs and HLA-C alleles the fewest. In a later genetic analysis, fewer N-insertions in productive TCRs were reported among donors in an Asian-associated ancestry cluster than the roughly 700-donor mean.

According to the germline V gene, CDR1 reads MNHEY and CDR2 reads SVGAGI. V lost 3 bases and J lost 3 bases; the stretch between them is 11 bases long. Its CDR3 holds 14 amino acids, cysteine through phenylalanine. The kept DNA is CDR3 alone, 42 bases in frame from the first base. This TCR was sampled from a woman between 18 and 29 years old in good health and CMV-seronegative. Here the chain combines TRBV6-5 and TRBJ2-5; tentative D gene TRBD1, with 6 bases matching. Sequenced sample: PBMCs. The DNA sequence is TGTGCCAGCAGTTATACCAGGGGCAAAGAGACCCAGTACTTC. This is translated as CASSYTRGKETQYF.